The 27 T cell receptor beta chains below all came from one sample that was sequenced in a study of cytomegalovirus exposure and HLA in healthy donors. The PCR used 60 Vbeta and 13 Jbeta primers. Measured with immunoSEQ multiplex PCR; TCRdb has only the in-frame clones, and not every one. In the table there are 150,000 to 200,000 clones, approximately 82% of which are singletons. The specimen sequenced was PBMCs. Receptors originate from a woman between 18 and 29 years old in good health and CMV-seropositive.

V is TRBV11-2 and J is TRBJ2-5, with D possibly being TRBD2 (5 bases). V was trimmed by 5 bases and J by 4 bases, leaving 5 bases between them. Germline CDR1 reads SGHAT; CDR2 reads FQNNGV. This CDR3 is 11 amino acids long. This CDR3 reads CASSGLETQYF. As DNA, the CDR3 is TGTGCCAGCAGCGGACTAGAGACCCAGTACTTC.

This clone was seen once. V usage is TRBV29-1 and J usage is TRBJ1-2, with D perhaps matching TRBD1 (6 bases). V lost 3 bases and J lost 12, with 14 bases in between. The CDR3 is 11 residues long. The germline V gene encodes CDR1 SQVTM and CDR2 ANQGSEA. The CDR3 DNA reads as TGCAGCGTTGATTTTAGGGGGTACAACACCTTC. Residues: CSVDFRGYNTF. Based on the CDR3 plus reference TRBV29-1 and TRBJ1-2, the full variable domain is SAVISQKPSRDICQRGTSLTIQCQVDSQVTMMFWYRQQPGQSLTLIATANQGSEATYESGFVIDKFPISRPNLTFSTLTVSNMSPEDSSIYLCSVDFRGYNTFGSGTRLTVV.

CDR3 in amino acids: CASSSFLDRNTGELFF. In nucleotides, the CDR3 is TGTGCCAGTAGCTCCTTCCTCGACAGAAACACCGGGGAGCTGTTTTTT. This rearrangement joins TRBV19 to TRBJ2-2, with TRBD1 as a possible D gene (5 bases). The ends were cut back, 6 bases at V and 2 bases at J, with 16 bases in the middle. The germline V gene has CDR1 LNHDA and CDR2 SQIVND (reference sequence). The CDR3 loop spans 16 amino acids.

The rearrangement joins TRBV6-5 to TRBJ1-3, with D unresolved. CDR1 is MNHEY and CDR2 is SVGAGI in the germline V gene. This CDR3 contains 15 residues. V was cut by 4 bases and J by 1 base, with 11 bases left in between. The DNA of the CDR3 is TGTGCCAGCAGTTCGGCGACGGGATCTGGAAACACCATATATTTT. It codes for CASSSATGSGNTIYF.

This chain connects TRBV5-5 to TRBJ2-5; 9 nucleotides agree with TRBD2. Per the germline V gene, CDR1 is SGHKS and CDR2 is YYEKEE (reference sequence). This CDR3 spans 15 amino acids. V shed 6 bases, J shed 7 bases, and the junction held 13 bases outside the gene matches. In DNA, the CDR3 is TGTGCCAGCATGGCGGGGGGGCCTAGGACAGCGACCCAGTACTTC. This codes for CASMAGGPRTATQYF.

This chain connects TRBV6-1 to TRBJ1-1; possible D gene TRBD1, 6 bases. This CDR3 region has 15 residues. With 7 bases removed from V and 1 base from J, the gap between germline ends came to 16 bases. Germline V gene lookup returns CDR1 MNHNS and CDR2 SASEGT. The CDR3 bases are TGTGCCAGCACGGGGGCGGGGGCAAGGAACACTGAAGCTTTCTTT. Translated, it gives CASTGAGARNTEAFF.

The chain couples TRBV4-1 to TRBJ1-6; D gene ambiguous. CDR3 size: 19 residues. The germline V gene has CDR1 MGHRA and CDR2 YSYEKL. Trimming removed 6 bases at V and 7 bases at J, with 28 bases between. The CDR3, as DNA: TGCGCCAGCAGACCAATAGTCCCTCGCACGAGTGTAACGAATTCACCCCTCCACTTT. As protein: CASRPIVPRTSVTNSPLHF.

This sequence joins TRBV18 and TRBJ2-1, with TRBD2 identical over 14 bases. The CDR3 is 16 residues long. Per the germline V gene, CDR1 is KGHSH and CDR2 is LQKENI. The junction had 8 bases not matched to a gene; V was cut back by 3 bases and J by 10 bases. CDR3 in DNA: TGTGCCAGCTCACCGGGACTAGCGGGGGAAGAGGAGGAGCAGTTCTTC. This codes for CASSPGLAGEEEEQFF.

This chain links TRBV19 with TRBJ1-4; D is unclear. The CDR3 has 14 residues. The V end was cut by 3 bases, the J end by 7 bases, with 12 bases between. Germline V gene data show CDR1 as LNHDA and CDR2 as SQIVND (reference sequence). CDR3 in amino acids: CASSISSTGEKLFF. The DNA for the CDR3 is TGTGCCAGTAGTATCAGCTCCACGGGTGAAAAACTGTTTTTT.

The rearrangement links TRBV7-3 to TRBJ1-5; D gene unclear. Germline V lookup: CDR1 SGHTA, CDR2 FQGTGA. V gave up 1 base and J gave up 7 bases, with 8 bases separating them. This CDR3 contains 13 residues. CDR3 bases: TGTGCCAGCAGCTTAAGAGGTGGGCAGCCCCAGCATTTT. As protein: CASSLRGGQPQHF.

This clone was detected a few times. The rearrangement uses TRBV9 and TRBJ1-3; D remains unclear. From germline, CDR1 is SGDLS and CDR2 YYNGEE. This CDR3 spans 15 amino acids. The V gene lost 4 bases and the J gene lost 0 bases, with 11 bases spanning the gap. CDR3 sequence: CASSPRLSSGNTIYF. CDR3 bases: TGTGCCAGCAGCCCCCGGTTGAGCTCTGGAAACACCATATATTTT.

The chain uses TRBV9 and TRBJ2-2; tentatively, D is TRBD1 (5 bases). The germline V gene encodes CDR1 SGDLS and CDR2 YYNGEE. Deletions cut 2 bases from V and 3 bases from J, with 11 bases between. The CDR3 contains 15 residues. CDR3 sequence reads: CASSVDSAHTGELFF. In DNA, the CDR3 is TGTGCCAGCAGCGTCGACAGCGCCCACACCGGGGAGCTGTTTTTT.

The CDR3 reads CARSNNSSEAFF. DNA for the CDR3: TGTGCCAGAAGCAATAACTCGTCTGAAGCTTTCTTT. The chain carries TRBV5-3 and TRBJ1-1, with D hard to call. TRBV5-3 is placed among ORFs of uncertain function. The germline V and J ends were trimmed by 4 bases and 6 bases, with 10 bases remaining between them. This CDR3 has 12 residues.

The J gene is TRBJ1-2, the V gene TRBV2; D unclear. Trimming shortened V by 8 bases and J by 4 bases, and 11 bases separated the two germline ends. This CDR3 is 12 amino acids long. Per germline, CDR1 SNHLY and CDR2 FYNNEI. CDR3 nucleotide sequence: TGTGCCAGCGTCTCCGTTAGCTATGGCTACACCTTC. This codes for CASVSVSYGYTF.

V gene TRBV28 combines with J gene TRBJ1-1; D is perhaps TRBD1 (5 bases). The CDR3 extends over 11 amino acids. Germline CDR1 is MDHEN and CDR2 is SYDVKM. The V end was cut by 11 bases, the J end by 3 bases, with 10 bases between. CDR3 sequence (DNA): TGTGCCGGGGGGAATCACACTGAAGCTTTCTTT. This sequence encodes CAGGNHTEAFF.

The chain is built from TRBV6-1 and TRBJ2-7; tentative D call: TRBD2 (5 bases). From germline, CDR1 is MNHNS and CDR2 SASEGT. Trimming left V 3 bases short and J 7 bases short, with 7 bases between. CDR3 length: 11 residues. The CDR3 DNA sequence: TGTGCCAGCAGTGATTGGAGGGAGCAGTACGTC. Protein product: CASSDWREQYV.

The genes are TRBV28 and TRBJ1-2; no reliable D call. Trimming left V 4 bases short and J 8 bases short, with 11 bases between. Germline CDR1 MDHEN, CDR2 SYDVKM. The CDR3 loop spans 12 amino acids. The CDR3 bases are TGTGCCAGCAGTTCCCGCGGGGAGGGCTACACCTTC. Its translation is CASSSRGEGYTF.

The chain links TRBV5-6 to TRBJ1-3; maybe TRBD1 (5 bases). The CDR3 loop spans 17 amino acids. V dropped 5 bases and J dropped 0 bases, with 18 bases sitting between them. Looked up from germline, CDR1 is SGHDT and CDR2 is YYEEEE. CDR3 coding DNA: TGTGCCAGCAGGAAATCGGGGGGTCCTATCTCTGGAAACACCATATATTTT. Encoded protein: CASRKSGGPISGNTIYF.

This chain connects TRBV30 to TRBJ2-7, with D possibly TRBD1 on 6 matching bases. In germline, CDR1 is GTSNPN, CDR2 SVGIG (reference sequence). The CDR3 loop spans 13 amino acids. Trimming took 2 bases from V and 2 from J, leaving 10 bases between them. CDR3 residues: CAWSMGATYEQYF. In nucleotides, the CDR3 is TGTGCCTGGAGTATGGGGGCCACCTACGAGCAGTACTTC.

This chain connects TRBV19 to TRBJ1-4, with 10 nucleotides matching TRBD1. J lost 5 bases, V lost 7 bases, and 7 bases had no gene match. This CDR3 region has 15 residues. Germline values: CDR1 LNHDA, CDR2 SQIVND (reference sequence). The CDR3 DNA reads TGTGCCAGTAATAAACCGGGACAGGGGAATGAAAAACTGTTTTTT. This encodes CASNKPGQGNEKLFF.

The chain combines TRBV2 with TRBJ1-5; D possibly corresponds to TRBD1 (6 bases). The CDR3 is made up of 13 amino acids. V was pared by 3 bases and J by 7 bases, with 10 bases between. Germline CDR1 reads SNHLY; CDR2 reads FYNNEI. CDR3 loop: CASSEDRRQPQHF. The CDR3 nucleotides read TGTGCCAGCAGTGAGGACAGAAGGCAGCCCCAGCATTTT.

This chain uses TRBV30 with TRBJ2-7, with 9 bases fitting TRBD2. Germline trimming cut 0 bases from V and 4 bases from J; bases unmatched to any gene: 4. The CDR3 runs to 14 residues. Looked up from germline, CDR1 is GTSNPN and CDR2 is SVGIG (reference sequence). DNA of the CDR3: TGTGCCTGGAGTGTGGGCGGGGGGGCTTACGAGCAGTACTTC. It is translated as CAWSVGGGAYEQYF.

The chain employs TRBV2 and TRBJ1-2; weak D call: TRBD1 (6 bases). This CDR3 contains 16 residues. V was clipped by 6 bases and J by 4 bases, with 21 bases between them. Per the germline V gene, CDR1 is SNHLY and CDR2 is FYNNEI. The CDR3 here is CASRPSGAGEGYGYTF. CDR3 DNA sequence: TGTGCCAGCAGGCCTTCGGGGGCAGGGGAGGGCTATGGCTACACCTTC.

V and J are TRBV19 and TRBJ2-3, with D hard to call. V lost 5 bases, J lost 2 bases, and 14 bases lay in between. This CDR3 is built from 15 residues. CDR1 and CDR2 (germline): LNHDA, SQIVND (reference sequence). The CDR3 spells CASSAIVSPTDTQYF. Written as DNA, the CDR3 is TGTGCCAGTAGTGCGATAGTGAGCCCCACAGATACGCAGTATTTT.

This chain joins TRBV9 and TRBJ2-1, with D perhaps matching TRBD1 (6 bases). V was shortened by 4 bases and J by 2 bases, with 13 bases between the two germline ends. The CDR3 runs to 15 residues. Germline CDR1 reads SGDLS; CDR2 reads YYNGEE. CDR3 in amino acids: CASSPRDTPYNEQFF. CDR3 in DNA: TGTGCCAGCAGCCCCCGGGACACCCCCTACAATGAGCAGTTCTTC.

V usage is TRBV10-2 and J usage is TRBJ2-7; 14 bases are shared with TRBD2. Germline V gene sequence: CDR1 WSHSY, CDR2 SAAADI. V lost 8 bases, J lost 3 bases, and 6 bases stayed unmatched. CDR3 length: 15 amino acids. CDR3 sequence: CASSGTSGGVYEQYF. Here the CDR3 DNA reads TGCGCCAGCTCCGGGACTAGCGGGGGAGTCTACGAGCAGTACTTC.

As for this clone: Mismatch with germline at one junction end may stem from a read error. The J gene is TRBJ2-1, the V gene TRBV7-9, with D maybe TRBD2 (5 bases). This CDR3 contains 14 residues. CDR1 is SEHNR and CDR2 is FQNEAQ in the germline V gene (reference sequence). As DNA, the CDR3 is TGTTCCAGCAGCTTCATTAGGACCCCGGGGGAGCAGTTCTTC. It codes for CSSSFIRTPGEQFF. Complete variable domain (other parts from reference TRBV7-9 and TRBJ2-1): DTGVSQNPRHKITKRGQNVTFRCDPISEHNRLYWYRQTLGQGPEFLTYFQNEAQLEKSRLLSDRFSAERPKGSFSTLEIQRTEQGDSAMYLCSSSFIRTPGEQFFGPGTRLTVL.